The present entry profiles one T cell receptor beta chain with its context. In the original workflow: From reference gene primer amplification, estimates of nucleated cell counts were derived. Produced via immunoSEQ multiplex PCR; TCRdb's table is partial and in-frame only. For V, J and clone size, that table is used; D and trimming come from the DNA. The table has some 300,000 clones, approximately 88% seen once; the top ten hold approximately 1%. Recruits, aged roughly 18 to 100 years, lived in 24 US areas. Cohorts were assigned according to the clinical history that participants reported. In Cohort 3, a recovered donor had either two negative PCRs, clearance, or symptom resolution. This entry belongs to a study of blood T cell repertoires in COVID-19. The CDR3 is 14 residues long. V was cut by 10 bases and J by 2 bases, with 18 bases left in between. CDR1 MDHEN and CDR2 SYDVKM come from the germline V gene.

The chain uses TRBV28 and TRBJ2-7, with D possibly matching TRBD1 (5 bases). The sequence derives from a woman in her twenties or thirties who had recovered from COVID-19. The sample comprised PBMCs or T cells enriched from blood (not recorded which). This CDR3 reads CATSLGRVPYEQYF. The CDR3 bases are TGTGCCACCTCTTTGGGCAGGGTCCCCTACGAGCAGTACTTC.